This T cell receptor (beta chain) was retrieved from a study of cytomegalovirus exposure and HLA in healthy donors. The CDR3 runs 14 residues. The germline gives CDR1 ENHRY, CDR2 SYGVKD. V lost 3 bases and J 3 bases, leaving 12 bases between the germline ends. In this sample, this clone turned up a few times. Amplification used 60 Vbeta primers and 13 Jbeta primers. Using immunoSEQ multiplex PCR, the repertoire was profiled, and TCRdb retains in-frame clones only, with some absent. The sample comprises 180,000 or so clones, about 9% of which are singletons, and approximately 1.4% rests with the top ten. The donors, nominally healthy at sampling, likely had unrecorded immune exposures.

The sequenced sample consisted of PBMCs. The rearrangement joins TRBV10-3 to TRBJ2-7; a weak D match, TRBD1 (5 bases). The sequence came from a woman aged 30 to 39 in good health and CMV-seropositive. CDR3 coding DNA: TGTGCCATCAGTGATTCCGACAGCAACTACGAGCAGTACTTC. It codes for CAISDSDSNYEQYF.